This T cell receptor beta chain was sequenced during a study of tumor-infiltrating lymphocytes in primary liver carcinoma. For the study at large: The patients included men and women who were aged 30 to 69 years. T1-T3 N0M0 was the stage of the tumors, which were 4.2 to 10 cm across.

It was from roughly 20-30 mg of unsorted bulk tissue that RNA and DNA were co-extracted. Surgical resection was the treatment these patients received for primary liver carcinoma. The CDR3 covers 19 residues. CDR1 is SGHAT and CDR2 is FQNNGV in the germline V gene. TCR beta cDNA came from about 0.55 ug total RNA, primed with a constant-region primer. Researchers made the TCR beta libraries by running three nested multiplex PCR rounds with slightly modified ARM-PCR. TRBV1-TRBV30 forward primers and a C-beta reverse primer were used in the first two PCR rounds, which each ran for around 10 cycles. MiXCR, run by TCRdb on the multiplex PCR reads, gives a single entry per CDR3 protein. There are some 180,000 distinct CDR3 sequences in the sample; over 80% occur only once, and about a sixth lies in the top ten. On this clonotype: Compared with germline, one end of the junction differs, possibly owing to a read error.

This rearrangement joins TRBV11-2 to TRBJ2-3, with a weak D call TRBD2 (6 bases). Input material: tumor tissue from primary liver carcinoma. The sequence derives from a man between 40 and 49 years old with primary liver carcinoma and hepatitis B virus infection. The CDR3 sequence: CASSRSPRLVGEKTDRQYF. CDR3 coding DNA: TGTGCCAGCAGCCGATCGCCGAGACTAGTGGGAGAGAAGACAGATAGGCAGTATTTT.